This T cell receptor beta chain is from a study of cytomegalovirus exposure and HLA in healthy donors. PCR amplification relied on 60 Vbeta primers (plus 13 Jbeta primers). Profiled with immunoSEQ multiplex PCR; TCRdb holds only in-frame clones, not every one. The table includes 150,000 to 200,000 clones, roughly 80% detected once. Trimming stripped 3 bases from V and 3 bases from J, with 10 bases between. This CDR3 is 15 amino acids long. Germline CDR1 SGDLS, CDR2 YYNGEE. The chain employs TRBV9 and TRBJ2-6; D possibly corresponds to TRBD1 (6 bases). This TCR was recovered from a woman between 40 and 50 years old in good health and CMV-seropositive. Sequenced material: PBMCs. As DNA, the CDR3 is TGTGCCAGCAGCGCCGCACAGGGTGGGGCCAACGTCCTGACTTTC. It translates to CASSAAQGGANVLTF.